A selection of T cell receptor beta chains follows, all from one sample in a study of blood T cell repertoires in COVID-19. Sequencing used immunoSEQ multiplex PCR; TCRdb keeps in-frame clones, though not all of them. The data hold about 44,000 clones, with about 86% observed a single time. The sequencing sample was made of peripheral blood. These receptors originate from a human donor in a cohort sampled during active COVID-19. Each CDR3 is given with its conserved first and last residue. Fields, in order: V gene, CDR3 protein.

V: TRBV7-7; CDR3: CASSLGNQETQYF
V: TRBV9; CDR3: CASSVVRGAVNNEQFF
V: TRBV5-1; CDR3: CASSMGQRTGELFF
V: TRBV7-8; CDR3: CATSRGGSSLPEVETQYF
V: TRBV6-6; CDR3: CASSYQETQYF
V: TRBV7-9; CDR3: CASRLDGRGNTEAFF
V: TRBV28; CDR3: CASSFMNGAKNIQYF
V: TRBV14; CDR3: CASSKGDRLTDEQYF
V: TRBV21-1; CDR3: CASSNNTEIYQPQHF
V: TRBV4-1; CDR3: CASSQRQGALGYTF
V: TRBV5-6; CDR3: CASSTGGGETQYF
V: TRBV19; CDR3: CASSILAGGGDEQFF
V: TRBV6-6; CDR3: CASRLQGHYTF
V: TRBV28; CDR3: CASTWFGSDNYGYTF
V: TRBV28; CDR3: CASSVPGQGGDTQYF